This passage covers 24 T cell receptor beta chains from one sample sequenced in a study of a mutant IDH1 vaccine in newly diagnosed glioma. Sample time point: week 23, last vaccination. The content of each vaccine dose was 300 ug of mutant IDH1 20-mer peptide, and topical imiquimod accompanied it. These receptors lack a known antigen. The repertoire was sequenced with immunoSEQ multiplex PCR; TCRdb's copy has only in-frame clones and lacks some. The top ten hold roughly 2.2% of the sample, which has around 85,000 clones, 85% seen once. The source material was PBMCs, sampled from a glioma patient whose treatment included an IDH1 peptide vaccine. The receptors originated from a man aged 30-40 years with glioma. Some clones in this sample may be carry-over from other donors' samples.

The CDR3 nucleotides are TGTGCCAGCAGCCAAGACAGGGTAAATGAAAAACTGTTTTTT. Its protein is CASSQDRVNEKLFF. The V gene is TRBV11-1, the J gene TRBJ1-4; TRBD1 matches at 7 bases. Germline CDR1 and CDR2: SGHAT and FQDESV (reference sequence). J gave up 5 bases and V 5 bases, and 5 bases lay outside the gene matches. The CDR3 runs to 14 residues.

The V and J genes are TRBV7-9 and TRBJ2-5, with 11 positions matching TRBD2. This CDR3 contains 16 residues. With 5 bases clipped from V and 3 bases from J, the junction kept 8 bases outside the gene matches. Germline V gene sequence: CDR1 SEHNR, CDR2 FQNEAQ (reference sequence). In nucleotides, the CDR3 is TGTGCCAGCAGCGTTACTAGCGGGAGAGGAAAAGAGACCCAGTACTTC. This encodes CASSVTSGRGKETQYF.

The chain couples TRBV9 to TRBJ1-5; D ambiguous. The germline V gene has CDR1 SGDLS and CDR2 YYNGEE. The CDR3 extends over 14 amino acids. The V gene lost 0 bases and the J gene lost 0 bases, with 4 bases spanning the gap. In nucleotides, the CDR3 is TGTGCCAGCAGCGTAGTGTATAGCAATCAGCCCCAGCATTTT. Protein sequence: CASSVVYSNQPQHF.

The rearrangement links TRBV5-4 to TRBJ2-7; D unclear. This CDR3 is built from 13 residues. The germline V and J ends were trimmed by 0 bases and 5 bases, with 9 bases remaining between them. The germline V gene encodes CDR1 SGHNT and CDR2 YYREEE (reference sequence). CDR3 coding DNA: TGTGCCAGCAGCTTGGTATTTAGCAACGAGCAGTACTTC. Protein sequence: CASSLVFSNEQYF.

The DNA for the CDR3 is TGTGCCAGCACCAGGGAGCAGGGGTCTTACACTGAAGCTTTCTTT. Translating it yields CASTREQGSYTEAFF. V is TRBV9 and J is TRBJ1-1, with D possibly matching TRBD1 (6 bases). CDR1 is SGDLS and CDR2 is YYNGEE in the germline V gene. The V and J ends lost 6 bases and 3 bases respectively, with 18 bases between them. This CDR3 spans 15 amino acids.

The rearrangement joins TRBV19 to TRBJ2-7, with 11 bases fitting TRBD2. Germline V lookup: CDR1 LNHDA, CDR2 SQIVND (reference sequence). V lost 4 bases and J lost 3; bases outside the gene matches: 5. The CDR3 has 15 residues. CDR3 DNA sequence: TGTGCCAGTAGTACTACTAGCGGGAGTGGCTACGAGCAGTACTTC. Its protein is CASSTTSGSGYEQYF.

J is TRBJ1-1 and V is TRBV19; 7 bases map to TRBD1. The V segment lost 3 bases and the J segment 1 base; nucleotides outside the gene matches: 5. Germline values: CDR1 LNHDA, CDR2 SQIVND (reference sequence). CDR3 length: 15 residues. CDR3 DNA sequence: TGTGCCAGTAGTATTCGACAGGGTAAGAACACTGAAGCTTTCTTT. Translating gives CASSIRQGKNTEAFF.

This chain uses TRBV6-5 with TRBJ1-2; 7 positions agree with TRBD1. V shed 2 bases, J shed 6 bases, and the junction held 3 bases outside the gene matches. The CDR3 has 13 amino acids. Per the germline V gene, CDR1 is MNHEY and CDR2 is SVGAGI. The CDR3 nucleotides read TGTGCCAGCAGTTACGCCGGGACAGATGGCTACACCTTC. Its protein is CASSYAGTDGYTF.

The CDR3 spells CASSDRGWLAGSDTQYF. CDR3 DNA sequence: TGTGCCAGCAGTGACCGCGGGTGGCTAGCGGGCTCAGATACGCAGTATTTT. The chain has TRBV6-4 and TRBJ2-3, with 8 nucleotides matching TRBD2. From germline, CDR1 is MRHNA and CDR2 SNTAGT. Trimming took 2 bases from V and 4 from J; bases not matched to a gene: 11. This CDR3 region has 17 residues.

The genes are TRBV1 and TRBJ1-1. TRBV1 has pseudogene status. CDR3 length equals 11 residues. The CDR3 region has the DNA TGCGCCAGCAAGACGAACACTGAAGCTTTCTTT. Encoded protein: CASKTNTEAFF.

As regards this clone: No conserved phenylalanine or tryptophan ends this CDR3, so it is likely a read error. Because the CDR3's place on the DNA is in doubt, the DNA is left out and the CDR3 is given as listed by TCRdb. The V call is TRBV29-1, the J call TRBJ2-7; the table's D gene call, TRBD1, was not cross checked with the DNA. Germline V gene lookup returns CDR1 SQVTM and CDR2 ANQGSEA. Inclusive of both ends, the CDR3 amounts to 11 amino acids. The CDR3 loop is CSVEETGSVLI.

As concerns this clone: Distinct nucleotide sequences in the sample also encode this CDR3. V usage is TRBV7-9 and J usage is TRBJ2-5; D gene unclear. The length of the CDR3 is 14 residues. The V gene's germline CDR1 is SEHNR and CDR2 FQNEAQ (reference sequence). Trimming left V 0 bases short and J 0 bases short, with 5 bases between. The CDR3 sequence: CASSLARDQETQYF. In DNA, the CDR3 is TGTGCCAGCAGCTTAGCGCGCGACCAAGAGACCCAGTACTTC.

As regards this clone: One end of the junction is discordant with germline, which a read error may explain. The rearrangement joins TRBV5-4 to TRBJ2-3; the match to TRBD2 covers 12 bases. The CDR3 is made up of 18 amino acids. CDR1 and CDR2 from the germline V gene are SGHNT and YYREEE (reference sequence). CDR3 amino acids: CASRAGTSGGRSTDTRYF. Here the CDR3 DNA reads TGTGCCAGCCGAGCTGGTACTAGCGGGGGGCGGAGCACAGATACGCGGTATTTT. Full variable domain (remainder filled in from reference TRBV5-4 and TRBJ2-3): ETGVTQSPTHLIKTRGQQVTLRCSSQSGHNTVSWYQQALGQGPQFIFQYYREEENGRGNFPPRFSGLQFPNYSSELNVNALELDDSALYLCASRAGTSGGRSTDTRYFGPGTRLTVL.

The chain is built from TRBV10-3 and TRBJ2-7; no definite D call. V lost 3 bases to trimming and J lost 10 bases, with 13 bases between them. Germline loops: CDR1 ENHRY, CDR2 SYGVKD. The CDR3 consists of 12 residues. This chain's CDR3 is CAISDPSYSQYF. CDR3 in DNA: TGTGCCATCAGTGACCCGAGCTACTCCCAGTACTTC.

The chain is built from TRBV6-1 and TRBJ2-3, with D unclear. Germline CDR1 and CDR2: MNHNS and SASEGT. Deletions cut 3 bases from V and 1 base from J, with 5 bases between. The CDR3 loop spans 13 amino acids. CDR3 coding DNA: TGTGCCAGCAGTGAGGTGGGCACAGATACGCAGTATTTT. It codes for CASSEVGTDTQYF.

This chain joins TRBV2 and TRBJ2-7; D unresolved. This CDR3 contains 20 residues. Deletions cut 5 bases from V and 3 bases from J, with 32 bases between. Per the germline V gene, CDR1 is SNHLY and CDR2 is FYNNEI. This CDR3 reads CASSPAYTPNIRRSNYEQYF. CDR3 in DNA: TGTGCCAGCAGTCCTGCGTATACCCCGAACATCAGACGCTCCAACTACGAGCAGTACTTC.

The CDR3 DNA sequence: TGTGCCAGCAGCCTTACAGGGGGGACGGACACTGAAGCTTTCTTT. Protein: CASSLTGGTDTEAFF. The rearrangement links TRBV9 to TRBJ1-1; 8 nucleotides align to TRBD1. Germline V lookup: CDR1 SGDLS, CDR2 YYNGEE. V lost 4 bases, J lost 3 bases, and 8 bases stayed unmatched. The CDR3 is 15 residues long. Full variable domain (outside the CDR3, taken from reference TRBV9 and TRBJ1-1): DSGVTQTPKHLITATGQRVTLRCSPRSGDLSVYWYQQSLDQGLQFLIQYYNGEERAKGNILERFSAQQFPDLHSELNLSSLELGDSALYFCASSLTGGTDTEAFFGQGTRLTVV.

The chain is built from TRBV28 and TRBJ2-3, with TRBD2 identical over 9 bases. The V and J ends lost 1 base and 2 bases, in that order; junction bases with no gene match: 1. Germline V gives CDR1 MDHEN, CDR2 SYDVKM. The CDR3 sequence is 15 residues long. CDR3 protein: CASSLSSGDTDTQYF. CDR3 in DNA: TGTGCCAGCAGTTTATCTAGCGGGGACACAGATACGCAGTATTTT. The full variable domain, with the rest looked up from reference TRBV28 and TRBJ2-3, is DVKVTQSSRYLVKRTGEKVFLECVQDMDHENMFWYRQDPGLGLRLIYFSYDVKMKEKGDIPEGYSVSREKKERFSLILESASTNQTSMYLCASSLSSGDTDTQYFGPGTRLTVL.

The J gene is TRBJ2-7, the V gene TRBV28; tentatively, D is TRBD1 or TRBD2 (5 bases each). CDR1 is MDHEN, CDR2 SYDVKM, per germline. The CDR3 spans 13 residues. Trimming pared 6 bases from V and 5 bases from J, leaving 14 bases between. The CDR3 DNA reads TGTGCCAGCAGCAACCGGGACGGAAACGAGCAGTACTTC. It encodes CASSNRDGNEQYF.

The J gene is TRBJ1-4, the V gene TRBV5-5; D ambiguous. The CDR3 loop spans 16 amino acids. Germline V gives CDR1 SGHKS, CDR2 YYEKEE (reference sequence). Between the trimmed V and J ends, which lost 1 base and 0 bases, there was a span of 10 bases. This CDR3 is CASSLLGRATNEKLFF. The DNA for the CDR3 is TGTGCCAGCAGCTTGCTAGGAAGGGCAACTAATGAAAAACTGTTTTTT.

This clone turned up a few times. V usage is TRBV21-1 and J usage is TRBJ1-1. TRBV21-1 is an annotated pseudogene. The CDR3 covers 10 residues. In DNA, the CDR3 is TGTGCCAGTGGACTTTATGAAGCTTTCTTT. This translates into CASGLYEAFF.

The chain is built from TRBV27 and TRBJ1-2, with D possibly being TRBD1 (6 bases). CDR1 and CDR2 (germline): MNHEY, SMNVEV (reference sequence). V lost 10 bases and J 8 bases, leaving 14 bases between the germline ends. This CDR3 is built from 11 residues. The CDR3 coding sequence is TGTGCCACCCTGACCAGGGGAGGCTACACCTTC. Protein: CATLTRGGYTF.

The chain employs TRBV25-1 and TRBJ2-6; TRBD2 matches 7 bases. The germline CDR1 and CDR2 sequences are MGHDK and SYGVNS. The trim removed 5 bases at V and 3 bases at J, leaving 4 bases unmatched. CDR3 length: 15 amino acids. The CDR3 DNA reads as TGTGCCAGCAGTCGGGGGGTGGTTGGGGCCAACGTCCTGACTTTC. Amino acid sequence: CASSRGVVGANVLTF. The full variable domain, its missing parts supplied by reference TRBV25-1 and TRBJ2-6, is EADIYQTPRYLVIGTGKKITLECSQTMGHDKMYWYQQDPGMELHLIHYSYGVNSTEKGDLSSESTVSRIRTEHFPLTLESARPSHTSQYLCASSRGVVGANVLTFGAGSRLTVL.

CDR3 in amino acids: CASSSTGGYHEQFF. Here the CDR3 DNA reads TGTGCCAGCAGTTCGACAGGGGGCTATCATGAGCAGTTCTTC. V gene TRBV28 combines with J gene TRBJ2-1, with 10 bases aligning to TRBD1. The V gene end was trimmed by 4 bases and the J gene end by 8 bases; junction bases not matched to a gene: 5. Germline values: CDR1 MDHEN, CDR2 SYDVKM. The CDR3 sequence is 14 residues long. Filled out from reference TRBV28 and TRBJ2-1, the complete variable domain reads DVKVTQSSRYLVKRTGEKVFLECVQDMDHENMFWYRQDPGLGLRLIYFSYDVKMKEKGDIPEGYSVSREKKERFSLILESASTNQTSMYLCASSSTGGYHEQFFGPGTRLTVL.